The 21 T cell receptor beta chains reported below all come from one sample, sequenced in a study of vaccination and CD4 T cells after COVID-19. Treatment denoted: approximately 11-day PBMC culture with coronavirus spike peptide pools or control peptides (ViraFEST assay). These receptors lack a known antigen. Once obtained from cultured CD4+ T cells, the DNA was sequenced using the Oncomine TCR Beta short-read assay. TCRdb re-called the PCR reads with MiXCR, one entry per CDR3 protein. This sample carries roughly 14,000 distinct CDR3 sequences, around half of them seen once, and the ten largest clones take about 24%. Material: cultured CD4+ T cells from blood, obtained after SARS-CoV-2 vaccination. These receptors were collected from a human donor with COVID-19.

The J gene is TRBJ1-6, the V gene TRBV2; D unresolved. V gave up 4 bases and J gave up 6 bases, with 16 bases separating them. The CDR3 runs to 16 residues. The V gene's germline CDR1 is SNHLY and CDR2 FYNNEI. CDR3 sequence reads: CASSATVGNGNSPLHF. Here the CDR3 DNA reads TGTGCCAGCAGTGCCACCGTGGGGAATGGTAATTCACCCCTCCACTTT.

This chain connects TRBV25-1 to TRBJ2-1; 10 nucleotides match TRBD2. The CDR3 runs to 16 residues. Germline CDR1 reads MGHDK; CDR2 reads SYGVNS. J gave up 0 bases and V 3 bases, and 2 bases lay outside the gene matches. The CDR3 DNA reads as TGTGCCAGCAGTGACCAGCGGGGGGGCTCCTACAATGAGCAGTTCTTC. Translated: CASSDQRGGSYNEQFF.

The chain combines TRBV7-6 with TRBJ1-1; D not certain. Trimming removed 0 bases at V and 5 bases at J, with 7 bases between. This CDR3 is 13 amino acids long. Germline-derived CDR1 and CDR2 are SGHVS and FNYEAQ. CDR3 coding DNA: TGTGCCAGCAGCTTAGCGTCGGGGACTGAAGCTTTCTTT. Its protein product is CASSLASGTEAFF.

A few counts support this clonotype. The CDR3 coding sequence is TGCAGTGCCCTGGACAGGGGGTCCAGTAACTATGGCTACACCTTC. Its protein is CSALDRGSSNYGYTF. The genes are TRBV20-1 and TRBJ1-2; TRBD1 aligns across 10 bases. The CDR3 has 15 amino acids. The V gene end was trimmed by 6 bases and the J gene end by 1 base; junction bases not matched to a gene: 8. CDR1 and CDR2 (germline): DFQATT, SNEGSKA (reference sequence).

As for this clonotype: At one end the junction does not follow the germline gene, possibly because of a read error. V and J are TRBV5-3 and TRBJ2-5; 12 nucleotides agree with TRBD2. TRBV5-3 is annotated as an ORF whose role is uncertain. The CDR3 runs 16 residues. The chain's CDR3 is CASSLLAGGRQETQYF. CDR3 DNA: TGTGCCAGCAGCTTACTAGCGGGGGGCCGCCAAGAGACCCAGTACTTC.

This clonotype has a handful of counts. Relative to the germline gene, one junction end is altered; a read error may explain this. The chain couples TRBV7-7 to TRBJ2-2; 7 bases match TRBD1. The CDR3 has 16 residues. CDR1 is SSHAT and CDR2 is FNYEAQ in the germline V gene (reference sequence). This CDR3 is CASTPATGVPTGELFF. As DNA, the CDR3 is TGTGCTAGCACCCCCGCTACAGGGGTACCCACCGGGGAGCTGTTTTTT.

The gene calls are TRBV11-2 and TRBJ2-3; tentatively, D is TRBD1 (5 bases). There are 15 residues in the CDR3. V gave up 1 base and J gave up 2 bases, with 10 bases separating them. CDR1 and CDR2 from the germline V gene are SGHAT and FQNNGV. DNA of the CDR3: TGTGCCAGCAGCTTAGGCCGACAGACCACAGATACGCAGTATTTT. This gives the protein CASSLGRQTTDTQYF.

The CDR3 sequence: CSLPQGGVNNQPQHF. In DNA, the CDR3 is TGCAGTCTACCTCAGGGTGGTGTGAACAATCAGCCCCAGCATTTT. J is TRBJ1-5 and V is TRBV20-1; D is perhaps TRBD1 (5 bases). V shed 8 bases and J shed 3 bases, with 20 bases lying between them. The CDR3 runs to 15 residues. The germline V gene has CDR1 DFQATT and CDR2 SNEGSKA (reference sequence).

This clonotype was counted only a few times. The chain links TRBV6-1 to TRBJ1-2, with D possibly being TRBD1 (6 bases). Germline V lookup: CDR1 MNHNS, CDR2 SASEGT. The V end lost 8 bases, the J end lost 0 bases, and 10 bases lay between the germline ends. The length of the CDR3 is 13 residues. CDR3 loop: CASGTPPNYGYTF. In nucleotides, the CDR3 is TGTGCCAGCGGGACACCGCCTAACTATGGCTACACCTTC.

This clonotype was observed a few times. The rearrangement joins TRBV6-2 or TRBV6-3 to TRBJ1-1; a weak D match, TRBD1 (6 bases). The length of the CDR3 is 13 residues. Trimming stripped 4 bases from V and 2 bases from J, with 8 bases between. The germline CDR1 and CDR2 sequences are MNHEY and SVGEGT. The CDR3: CASSWTVNTEAFF. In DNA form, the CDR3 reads TGTGCCAGCAGTTGGACAGTAAACACTGAAGCTTTCTTT.

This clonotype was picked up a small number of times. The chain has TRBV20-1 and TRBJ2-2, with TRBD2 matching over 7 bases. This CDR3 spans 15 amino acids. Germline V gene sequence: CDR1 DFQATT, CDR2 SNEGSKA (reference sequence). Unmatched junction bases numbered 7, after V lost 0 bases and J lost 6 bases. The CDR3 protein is CSAREGGGLAGELFF. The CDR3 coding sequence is TGCAGTGCTAGAGAGGGCGGGGGTTTGGCCGGGGAGCTGTTTTTT.

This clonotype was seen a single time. CDR3 DNA sequence: TGTGCCAGCAGTTTAGGGAACAACCAAGAGACCCAGTACTTC. It translates to CASSLGNNQETQYF. The rearrangement links TRBV12-3 or TRBV12-4 to TRBJ2-5, with D unclear. The CDR3 has 14 residues. The V and J ends lost 1 base and 0 bases respectively, with 6 bases between them.

The CDR3 DNA follows: TGTGCCAGCTCACCGTCGGCAGGGGACGGTTACGAGCAGTACTTC. Its translation: CASSPSAGDGYEQYF. The V and J genes are TRBV18 and TRBJ2-7; weak D call: TRBD1 (6 bases). Trimming took 3 bases from V and 4 from J, leaving 16 bases between them. The CDR3 length is 15 residues. Germline CDR1 KGHSH, CDR2 LQKENI. Full variable domain (remainder filled in from reference TRBV18 and TRBJ2-7): NAGVMQNPRHLVRRRGQEARLRCSPMKGHSHVYWYRQLPEEGLKFMVYLQKENIIDESGMPKERFSAEFPKEGPSILRIQQVVRGDSAAYFCASSPSAGDGYEQYFGPGTRLTVT.

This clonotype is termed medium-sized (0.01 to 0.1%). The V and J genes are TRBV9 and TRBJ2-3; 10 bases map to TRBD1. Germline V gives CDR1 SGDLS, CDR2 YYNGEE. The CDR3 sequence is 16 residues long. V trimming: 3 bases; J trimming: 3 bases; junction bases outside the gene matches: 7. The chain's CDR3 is CASSGGQGVVTDTQYF. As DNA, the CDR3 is TGTGCCAGCAGCGGCGGACAGGGGGTAGTAACAGATACGCAGTATTTT.

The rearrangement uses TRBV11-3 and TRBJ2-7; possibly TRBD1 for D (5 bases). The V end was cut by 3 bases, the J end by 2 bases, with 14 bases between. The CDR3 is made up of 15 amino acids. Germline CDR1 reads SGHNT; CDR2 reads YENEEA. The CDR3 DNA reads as TGTGCCAGCAGCTTCGCGGCAGGGAACCCCTACGAGCAGTACTTC. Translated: CASSFAAGNPYEQYF.

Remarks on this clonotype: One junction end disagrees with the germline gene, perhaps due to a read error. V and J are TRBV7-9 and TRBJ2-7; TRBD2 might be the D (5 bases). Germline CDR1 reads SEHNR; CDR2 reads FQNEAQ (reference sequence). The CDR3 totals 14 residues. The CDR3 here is CASSKQPGTWEQYF. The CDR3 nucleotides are TGCGCCAGCAGCAAACAACCGGGAACTTGGGAGCAGTACTTC. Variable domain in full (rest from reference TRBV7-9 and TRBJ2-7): DTGVSQNPRHKITKRGQNVTFRCDPISEHNRLYWYRQTLGQGPEFLTYFQNEAQLEKSRLLSDRFSAERPKGSFSTLEIQRTEQGDSAMYLCASSKQPGTWEQYFGPGTRLTVT.

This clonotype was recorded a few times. CDR3 DNA: TGTGCCAGCAGCTCCCAAGAGACCCAGTACTTC. This gives the protein CASSSQETQYF. The J gene is TRBJ2-5, the V gene TRBV7-9; D not resolved. With 4 bases removed from V and 1 base from J, the gap between germline ends came to 1 base. This CDR3 spans 11 amino acids. CDR1 is SEHNR and CDR2 is FQNEAQ in the germline V gene (reference sequence).

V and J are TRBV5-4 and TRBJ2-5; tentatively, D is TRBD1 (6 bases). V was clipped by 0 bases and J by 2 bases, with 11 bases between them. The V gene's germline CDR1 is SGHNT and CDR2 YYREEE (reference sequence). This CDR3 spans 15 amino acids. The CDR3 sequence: CASSLGPDRQETQYF. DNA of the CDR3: TGTGCCAGCAGCTTGGGGCCGGACAGACAAGAGACCCAGTACTTC.

The CDR3 DNA is TGTGCCAGCAGCTTTGACGTCGGGAATTCACCCCTCCACTTT. Protein sequence: CASSFDVGNSPLHF. This rearrangement joins TRBV5-6 to TRBJ1-6; no definite D call. The V end lost 2 bases, the J end lost 7 bases, and 10 bases lay between the germline ends. Germline V gives CDR1 SGHDT, CDR2 YYEEEE. This CDR3 comprises 14 residues.

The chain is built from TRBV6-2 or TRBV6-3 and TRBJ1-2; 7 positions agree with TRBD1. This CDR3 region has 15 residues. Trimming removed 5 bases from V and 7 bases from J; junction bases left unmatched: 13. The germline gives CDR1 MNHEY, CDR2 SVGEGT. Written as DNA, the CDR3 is TGTGCCAGCAGTCTTCGAACGACAGGGACTGGTGGCTACACCTTC. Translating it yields CASSLRTTGTGGYTF.

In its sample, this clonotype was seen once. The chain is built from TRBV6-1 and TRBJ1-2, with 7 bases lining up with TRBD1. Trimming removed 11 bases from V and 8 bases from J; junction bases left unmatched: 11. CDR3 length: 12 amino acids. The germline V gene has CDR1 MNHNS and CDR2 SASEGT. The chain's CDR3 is CAGTRNRGGYTF. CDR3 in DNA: TGTGCCGGAACACGGAACAGGGGCGGCTACACCTTC.